This T cell receptor (beta chain) originates from a study of CD8+ T cells in alopecia areata. Study findings and constraints: More clonal than normal scalp was lesional scalp, particularly alopecia totalis/universalis. Scalp samples also yield sequences of resident alphabeta T cells from normal skin.

TCR sequencing used cDNA made by reverse transcription of extracted RNA. Profiled with immunoSEQ multiplex PCR; TCRdb holds only in-frame clones, not every one. Of 150,000 to 200,000 clones listed, 55% are singletons. Worth noting for this clone: Antigen specificity is unknown.

Both CD4+ and CD8+ T cells were separated by sorting PBMCs. Germline-derived CDR1 and CDR2 are SGHAT and FQNNGV. The V and J ends lost 5 bases and 11 bases, in that order; junction bases with no gene match: 16. The CDR3 extends over 15 amino acids. The chain recombines TRBV11-2 with TRBJ2-3; 7 nucleotides agree with TRBD2. Sample: CD4+ T cells sorted from blood. The receptor comes from a human donor in good health. The CDR3 sequence is CASSGVAGAQIGQYF. The CDR3, as DNA: TGTGCCAGCAGCGGAGTGGCGGGAGCCCAGATCGGGCAGTATTTT.